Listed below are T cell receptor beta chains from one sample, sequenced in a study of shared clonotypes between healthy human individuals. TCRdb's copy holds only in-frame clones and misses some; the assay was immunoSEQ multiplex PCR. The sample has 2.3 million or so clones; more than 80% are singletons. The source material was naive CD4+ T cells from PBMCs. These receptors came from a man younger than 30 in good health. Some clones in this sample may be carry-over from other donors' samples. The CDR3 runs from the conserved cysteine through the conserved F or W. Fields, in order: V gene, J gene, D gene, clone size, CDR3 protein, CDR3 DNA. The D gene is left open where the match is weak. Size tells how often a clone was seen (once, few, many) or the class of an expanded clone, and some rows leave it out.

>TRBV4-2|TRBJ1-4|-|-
CASSQDPGNEKLFF
TGTGCCAGCAGCCAAGATCCAGGGAATGAAAAACTGTTTTTT
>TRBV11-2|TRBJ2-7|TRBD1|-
CASTRDRVHEQYF
TGTGCCAGCACCAGGGACAGGGTCCACGAGCAGTACTTC
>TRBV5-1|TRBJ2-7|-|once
CASSLGGAETYEQYF
TGCGCCAGCAGCTTGGGGGGAGCGGAGACCTACGAGCAGTACTTC
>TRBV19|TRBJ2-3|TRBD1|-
CASSLGQGTDTQYF
TGTGCCAGTAGTCTGGGACAGGGAACAGATACGCAGTATTTT
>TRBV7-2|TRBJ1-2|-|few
CASSLRRQGYTF
TGTGCCAGCAGCTTACGGAGGCAAGGGTACACCTTC
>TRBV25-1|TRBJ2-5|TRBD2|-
CASSPLAGDPGETQYF
TGTGCCAGCAGTCCCCTAGCGGGAGACCCAGGAGAGACCCAGTACTTC
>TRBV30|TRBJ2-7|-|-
CAWSRLYEQYF
TGTGCCTGGAGTAGGCTGTACGAGCAGTACTTC
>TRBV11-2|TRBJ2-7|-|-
CASSLRQLTIYEQYF
TGTGCCAGCAGCTTACGACAGCTAACGATCTACGAGCAGTACTTC
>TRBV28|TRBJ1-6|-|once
CASSSHQASSYNSPLHF
TGTGCCAGCAGTTCCCATCAGGCGAGCTCCTATAATTCACCCCTCCACTTT
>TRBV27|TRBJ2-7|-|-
CASSFRPPNYEQYF
TGTGCCAGCAGTTTCCGTCCCCCAAACTACGAGCAGTACTTC
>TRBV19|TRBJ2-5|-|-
CASSTLQRTQYF
TGTGCCAGTAGCACACTCCAGAGGACCCAGTACTTC
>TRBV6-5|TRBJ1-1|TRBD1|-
CASSYSGTANTEAFF
TGTGCCAGCAGTTACAGCGGGACAGCTAACACTGAAGCTTTCTTT
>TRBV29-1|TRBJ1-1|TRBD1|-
CSVSRQGIPGQAFF
TGCAGCGTTAGCCGACAGGGAATTCCTGGCCAAGCTTTCTTT
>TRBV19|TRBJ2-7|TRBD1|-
CASRKGQGNSYEQYF
TGTGCCAGTAGGAAGGGACAGGGGAACTCCTACGAGCAGTACTTC
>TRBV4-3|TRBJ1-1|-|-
CASSQVYRMNTEAFF
TGCGCCAGCAGCCAAGTGTACAGAATGAACACTGAAGCTTTCTTT
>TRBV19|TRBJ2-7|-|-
CASSLAAGSAYEQYF
TGTGCCAGTAGTCTGGCCGCGGGGTCCGCCTACGAGCAGTACTTC
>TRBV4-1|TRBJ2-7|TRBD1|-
CASSRGQGPYEQYF
TGCGCCAGCAGCCGGGGACAGGGCCCCTACGAGCAGTACTTC
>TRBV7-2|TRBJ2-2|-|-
CASQEQGPGELFF
TGTGCCAGTCAAGAACAGGGTCCCGGGGAGCTGTTTTTT
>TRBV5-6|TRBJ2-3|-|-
CASSLVGISGNTQYF
TGTGCCAGCAGCTTAGTAGGGATTAGCGGTAATACGCAGTATTTT
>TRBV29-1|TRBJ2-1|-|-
CSALARYNEQFF
TGCAGCGCTCTAGCTCGCTACAATGAGCAGTTCTTC
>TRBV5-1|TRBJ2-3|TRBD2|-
CASSLAGEFTDTQYF
TGCGCCAGCAGCTTAGCGGGAGAATTCACAGATACGCAGTATTTT
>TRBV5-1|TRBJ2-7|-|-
CASSLGHDGPYEQYF
TGCGCCAGCAGCTTGGGTCACGACGGACCCTACGAGCAGTACTTC
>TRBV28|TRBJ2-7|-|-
CAIKQGGDEQYF
TGTGCCATCAAGCAGGGGGGGGACGAGCAGTACTTC
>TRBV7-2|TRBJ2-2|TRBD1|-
CASSLEGAPVGELFF
TGTGCCAGCAGCTTAGAGGGGGCCCCGGTGGGGGAGCTGTTTTTT
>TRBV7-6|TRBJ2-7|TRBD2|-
CASSLSAGLGGYEQYF
TGTGCCAGCAGCTTGTCTGCGGGACTAGGAGGCTACGAGCAGTACTTC
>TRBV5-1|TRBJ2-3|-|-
CASRPGTAGGTDTQYF
TGCGCCAGCAGGCCCGGGACCGCCGGGGGCACAGATACGCAGTATTTT
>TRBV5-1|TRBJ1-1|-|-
CASSLSRAAPTEAFF
TGCGCCAGCAGCTTGTCCCGGGCCGCGCCAACTGAAGCTTTCTTT
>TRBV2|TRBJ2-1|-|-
CASTLIPSAHLF
TGTGCCAGCACCCTGATTCCGTCGGCTCACCTCTTC
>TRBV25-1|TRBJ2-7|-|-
CASSEFGDGGSEQYF
TGTGCCAGCAGTGAATTTGGGGACGGGGGAAGCGAGCAGTACTTC
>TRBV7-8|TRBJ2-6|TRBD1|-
CASSLGQGYPGANVLTF
TGTGCCAGCAGTTTAGGACAGGGGTATCCCGGGGCCAACGTCCTGACTTTC
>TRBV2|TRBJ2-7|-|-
CASSAEFVLPEQYF
TGTGCCAGCAGTGCCGAGTTTGTTTTGCCCGAGCAGTACTTC
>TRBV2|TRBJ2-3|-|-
CASSQMGSGPDTQYF
TGTGCCAGCAGCCAGATGGGGTCTGGCCCAGATACGCAGTATTTT
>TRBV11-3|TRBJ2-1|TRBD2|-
CASSLGGAGRGNEQFF
TGTGCCAGCAGCTTAGGGGGCGCAGGGAGGGGCAATGAGCAGTTCTTC
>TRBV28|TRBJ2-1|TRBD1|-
CASSFSGQKYNEQFF
TGTGCCAGCAGTTTCTCGGGACAGAAGTACAATGAGCAGTTCTTC
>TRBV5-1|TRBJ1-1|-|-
CASSSQGVNTEAFF
TGCGCCAGCAGCTCACAGGGCGTTAACACTGAAGCTTTCTTT
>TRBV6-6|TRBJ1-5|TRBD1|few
CASSYRGTGNQPQHF
TGTGCCAGCAGTTACCGCGGGACAGGGAATCAGCCCCAGCATTTT
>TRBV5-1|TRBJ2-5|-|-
CASSWGRWSTQETQYF
TGCGCCAGCAGCTGGGGGAGATGGAGTACCCAAGAGACCCAGTACTTC
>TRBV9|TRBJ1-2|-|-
CASSVNYGYTF
TGTGCCAGCAGCGTTAACTATGGCTACACCTTC
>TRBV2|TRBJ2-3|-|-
CASRDTSTDTQYF
TGTGCCAGCAGGGACACCAGCACAGATACGCAGTATTTT
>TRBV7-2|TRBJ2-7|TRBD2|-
CASSLVAGGIYEQYF
TGTGCCAGCAGCTTAGTCGCGGGAGGGATCTACGAGCAGTACTTC
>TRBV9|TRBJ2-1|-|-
CASSVAPQLLDGEQFF
TGTGCCAGCAGCGTAGCTCCACAGCTCCTAGACGGTGAGCAGTTCTTC
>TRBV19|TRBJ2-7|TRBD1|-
CASSRTGGTYEQYF
TGTGCCAGTAGTCGGACAGGGGGCACCTACGAGCAGTACTTC
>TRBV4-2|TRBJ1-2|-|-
CASSQDLAPTNYGYTF
TGTGCCAGCAGCCAAGATCTAGCACCGACTAACTATGGCTACACCTTC
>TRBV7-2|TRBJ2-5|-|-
CASSYQGQHQETQYF
TGTGCCAGCAGCTACCAAGGGCAGCACCAAGAGACCCAGTACTTC
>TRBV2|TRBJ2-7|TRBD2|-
CASQLAGGIYEQYF
TGTGCCAGTCAACTAGCGGGAGGAATCTACGAGCAGTACTTC
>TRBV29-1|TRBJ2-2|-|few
CSGTRYTGELFF
TGCAGCGGGACCCGATACACCGGGGAGCTGTTTTTT
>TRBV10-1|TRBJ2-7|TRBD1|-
CASSESGTETYEQYF
TGCGCCAGCAGTGAGTCCGGGACAGAGACCTACGAGCAGTACTTC
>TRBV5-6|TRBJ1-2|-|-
CASRFRVARGIGYGYTF
TGTGCCAGCAGATTCCGGGTGGCCAGGGGAATCGGCTATGGCTACACCTTC
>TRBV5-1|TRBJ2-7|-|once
CASSLEFGNSYEQYF
TGCGCCAGCAGCTTGGAATTCGGCAACTCCTACGAGCAGTACTTC
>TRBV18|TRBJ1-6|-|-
CASSPTRTAEPLHF
TGTGCCAGCTCACCGACCAGGACAGCGGAACCCCTCCACTTT
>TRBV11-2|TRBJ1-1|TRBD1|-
CASSPGGQTEAFF
TGTGCCAGCAGCCCGGGGGGACAGACTGAAGCTTTCTTT
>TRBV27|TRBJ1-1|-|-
CASSLSNRGNYNTEAFF
TGTGCCAGCAGTTTATCTAACCGAGGGAATTATAACACTGAAGCTTTCTTT
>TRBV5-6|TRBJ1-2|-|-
CASSLDRPGEGYTF
TGTGCCAGCAGCCTGGACAGACCTGGAGAAGGCTACACCTTC
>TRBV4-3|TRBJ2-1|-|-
CASSQDLRQTSSYNEQFF
TGCGCCAGCAGCCAAGATCTAAGACAGACGAGCTCCTACAATGAGCAGTTCTTC
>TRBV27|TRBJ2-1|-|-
CASSFSLAGNEQFF
TGTGCCAGCAGTTTCAGCCTCGCTGGGAATGAGCAGTTCTTC
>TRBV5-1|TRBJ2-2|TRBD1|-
CASSLWGTGDTGELFF
TGCGCCAGCAGCTTGTGGGGGACAGGGGACACCGGGGAGCTGTTTTTT
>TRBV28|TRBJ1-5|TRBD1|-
CASSFGTANQPQHF
TGTGCCAGCAGTTTTGGGACAGCGAATCAGCCCCAGCATTTT
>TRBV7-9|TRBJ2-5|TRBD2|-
CASSPRLAEKQETQYF
TGTGCCAGCAGTCCCCGACTAGCGGAGAAACAAGAGACCCAGTACTTC
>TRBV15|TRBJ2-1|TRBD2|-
CATSRGRAGGPNEQFF
TGTGCCACCAGCAGAGGCCGGGCGGGAGGGCCCAATGAGCAGTTCTTC
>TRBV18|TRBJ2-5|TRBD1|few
CASSPGTGYVRETQYF
TGTGCCAGCTCACCCGGGACAGGATACGTACGGGAGACCCAGTACTTC